This TCR beta chain was sequenced during a study of shared clonotypes between healthy human individuals. Comments on this clone: The sample carries other DNA sequences with the same CDR3.

V lost 1 base, J lost 0 bases, and 3 bases lay in between. The CDR3 sequence is 13 residues long. Germline V lookup: CDR1 SGHAT, CDR2 FQNNGV. CD45RO-negative, CCR7-selected cells formed the naive CD8 fraction, which excluded terminally differentiated effector memory CD45RA+ cells. The method was immunoSEQ multiplex PCR; TCRdb's version includes in-frame clones alone and lacks a portion of them. The sample shows about 2.1 million clones, over 85% of them seen only once. Sequencing was performed on naive CD8+ T cells from PBMCs. This chain joins TRBV11-2 and TRBJ1-1; D unclear. The clonotype comes from a man aged 18 to 29 in good health. Some clones in this sample may be carry-over from other donors' samples. CDR3 DNA: TGTGCCAGCAGCTTAGGTTTGAACACTGAAGCTTTCTTT. It translates to CASSLGLNTEAFF.